The rows below give T cell receptor beta chains drawn from one sample of a study of chemoradiotherapy in HPV16-positive cancers. TCRdb keeps only in-frame clones here, not all; method: immunoSEQ multiplex PCR. The profile shows about 33,000 clones, 85% to 90% of them singletons. The input for sequencing was blood, taken from a patient who underwent chemoradiotherapy. Every receptor here comes from a human donor with HPV-associated anogenital cancer. Each CDR3 is given with its conserved first and last residue. The D gene is left open where the match is weak. A row's size may be missing; if present it is once, few, many or a size class.

j_call d_call clone_size v_call cdr3_nt cdr3_aa
TRBJ2-7 TRBD2 - TRBV11-2 TGTGCCAGCAGACTGGAGGGCGGGGGGGCCGCCTACGAGCAGTACTTC CASRLEGGGAAYEQYF
TRBJ2-1 - - TRBV27 TGTGCCAGCAGTTTTAGTCTAGGGACTAATGAGCAGTTCTTC CASSFSLGTNEQFF
TRBJ2-3 TRBD2 - TRBV7-9 TGTGCCAGCAGCTTTAGCGGGGGGCTGGGAGATACGCAGTATTTT CASSFSGGLGDTQYF
TRBJ2-3 TRBD2 - TRBV10-3 TGTGCCATCAGCCTATCGGGGGGAAGGGATACGCAGTATTTT CAISLSGGRDTQYF
TRBJ2-7 TRBD1 - TRBV5-1 TGCGCCAGCAGCCAACGACAGGGAAGGTCCTACGAGCAGTACTTC CASSQRQGRSYEQYF
TRBJ1-2 TRBD1 - TRBV7-2 TGTGCCAGCAGCTTGGGGACAGATGCAGGCTACACCTTC CASSLGTDAGYTF
TRBJ1-1 - once TRBV11-1 TGTGCCAGCAGCCCACATTTCGGACAGTCGAACACTGAAGCTTTCTTT CASSPHFGQSNTEAFF
TRBJ2-7 TRBD1 - TRBV6-5 TGTGCCAGCAGCCGCGGACAGGGGAACAACGAGCAGTACTTC CASSRGQGNNEQYF
TRBJ2-7 - once TRBV19 TGTGCCAGTAGTATAGATCTAGGGCAGTCCTACGAGCAGTACTTC CASSIDLGQSYEQYF
TRBJ1-1 - - TRBV6-5 TGTGCCAGCAGCGGCAGGGATCTGGCAGCTTTCTTT CASSGRDLAAFF
TRBJ2-3 - few TRBV7-6 TGTGCCAGCAGCGCCTACTTTGCAGATACGCAGTATTTT CASSAYFADTQYF
TRBJ1-1 - - TRBV20-1 TGCAGTGCGCCGGACAACACTGAAGCTTTCTTT CSAPDNTEAFF
TRBJ1-2 - - TRBV18 TGTGCCAGCTCAACAAGAAGAGAACTTACAGAAAACGTGGACTATGGCTACACCTTC CASSTRRELTENVDYGYTF
TRBJ2-7 TRBD1 - TRBV5-1 TGCGCCAGCAGCGGGACAGGCACCTACGAGCAGTACTTC CASSGTGTYEQYF
TRBJ2-5 TRBD1 once TRBV27 TGTGCCAGTGTCGGCAGGGGGAAGGGGGAGACCCAGTACTTC CASVGRGKGETQYF
TRBJ1-1 TRBD1 - TRBV6-5 TGTGCCAGCAGTGCTCCGGGACAGGGTGCTTTCTTT CASSAPGQGAFF
TRBJ1-6 - - TRBV5-1 TGCGCCAGCAGCTTGCAGGAGGATTCACCCCTCCACTTT CASSLQEDSPLHF
TRBJ2-5 - - TRBV9 TGTGCCAGCAGCGTAGACGGTAGGACGGAGACCCAGTACTTC CASSVDGRTETQYF
TRBJ2-7 - - TRBV5-4 TGTGCCAGCAGCTTGGTGAACCAGGGATTTGCCTACGAGCAGTACTTC CASSLVNQGFAYEQYF
TRBJ1-1 - - TRBV6-1 TGTGCCAGCAGTGAACCCCGAACGGAGAACACTGAAGCTTTCTTT CASSEPRTENTEAFF
TRBJ1-2 - - TRBV19 TGTGCCAGTAGTATTAAGGGGAATGGCTACACCTTC CASSIKGNGYTF
TRBJ2-1 TRBD1 - TRBV29-1 TGCAGCGTCGACAGGGACCATGAGCAGTTCTTC CSVDRDHEQFF
TRBJ1-2 - - TRBV2 TGTGCCAGCAGTGACGGCAGGGGCTATGGCTACACCTTC CASSDGRGYGYTF
TRBJ1-2 TRBD1 - TRBV5-1 TGCGCCAGCAGCCCGACAGGGGGCGAGAGTGGCTACACCTTC CASSPTGGESGYTF